The 12 T cell receptor beta chains listed next were all sequenced from one sample in a study of neurological immune-mediated disorders. Time point indicated: longitudinal time-point 1 (baseline). TCRdb independently ran MiXCR on the 5' RACE reads; one entry per CDR3 protein. There are some 71,000 distinct CDR3 sequences in the sample; approximately 10% occur only once, and 9.5% to 10% lies in the top ten. Sequencing was done on a sample of PBMCs. The receptors shown here come from a man aged 25-40 years in good health.

The table lists this clonotype with many counts. The junction shows a germline mismatch at one end, possibly a read error. The chain carries TRBV7-2 and TRBJ1-1; D not resolved. Germline V gene data show CDR1 as SGHTA and CDR2 as FQGNSA. The CDR3 has 12 amino acids. Here the CDR3 DNA reads TGTGCCAGCAGCTTAGATCTGTCGGCCCCCCGCTTT. Encoded protein: CASSLDLSAPRF.

This clonotype was seen ten or more times. CDR3 DNA sequence: TGTGCCACCAGTGATTGGGGGGCGACAGGTGAGGACATTCAGTACTTC. It specifies CATSDWGATGEDIQYF. The genes are TRBV24-1 and TRBJ2-4; D is possibly TRBD1 or TRBD2 (6 bases each). With 2 bases removed from V and 8 bases from J, the gap between germline ends came to 18 bases. The CDR3 is made up of 16 amino acids. Germline CDR1 reads KGHDR; CDR2 reads SFDVKD.

The sample holds many counts of this clonotype. CDR3 region: CASSVGDRGHSYNEQFF. In DNA form, the CDR3 reads TGTGCCAGCAGCGTAGGAGACAGGGGACACTCCTACAATGAGCAGTTCTTC. The V and J genes are TRBV9 and TRBJ2-1, with 8 bases lining up with TRBD1. Trimming at V came to 0 bases and at J to 0 bases, leaving 5 bases not matched to a gene. This CDR3 comprises 17 residues. Germline V lookup: CDR1 SGDLS, CDR2 YYNGEE.

This clonotype was seen many times. The V and J genes are TRBV27 and TRBJ2-3; 12 nucleotides line up with TRBD2. This CDR3 contains 18 residues. Looked up from germline, CDR1 is MNHEY and CDR2 is SMNVEV (reference sequence). The junction had 10 bases not matched to a gene; V was cut back by 6 bases and J by 0 bases. The CDR3 DNA reads as TGTGCCAGCAGCTGGTCACTCGGGACTAGCGGGAGCACAGATACGCAGTATTTT. Amino acids: CASSWSLGTSGSTDTQYF.

This clonotype was observed at least ten times. The chain links TRBV7-2 to TRBJ2-3, with 9 bases lining up with TRBD2. The length of the CDR3 is 16 residues. Germline CDR1 reads SGHTA; CDR2 reads FQGNSA. J lost 2 bases, V lost 6 bases, and 9 bases had no gene match. Here the CDR3 reads CASSLSGSLVTDTQYF. CDR3 DNA sequence: TGTGCCAGCAGTCTTAGCGGGAGCTTGGTCACAGATACGCAGTATTTT.

This clonotype was seen many times. The genes are TRBV2 and TRBJ2-1; TRBD1 matches 8 bases. Losses at the gene ends were 6 bases for V and 1 base for J; bases not matched to a gene: 5. The CDR3 has 15 residues. CDR1 is SNHLY and CDR2 is FYNNEI in the germline V gene. DNA of the CDR3: TGTGCCAGCAGGGACCAGGGGGCATCCTACAATGAGCAGTTCTTC. Its translation is CASRDQGASYNEQFF. Filled out from reference TRBV2 and TRBJ2-1, the complete variable domain reads EPEVTQTPSHQVTQMGQEVILRCVPISNHLYFYWYRQILGQKVEFLVSFYNNEISEKSEIFDDQFSVERPDGSNFTLKIRSTKLEDSAMYFCASRDQGASYNEQFFGPGTRLTVL.

This clonotype was picked up many times. V usage is TRBV2 and J usage is TRBJ2-5; 7 bases fit TRBD1. This CDR3 contains 13 residues. Trimming at V came to 6 bases and at J to 5 bases, leaving 6 bases not matched to a gene. Germline V CDR1 and CDR2: SNHLY, FYNNEI. The CDR3 reads CASSEDRRETQYF. In DNA form, the CDR3 reads TGTGCCAGCAGCGAGGACAGGAGGGAGACCCAGTACTTC.

This clonotype showed up many times. The rearrangement joins TRBV6-6 to TRBJ1-5, with 7 bases aligning to TRBD1. Germline CDR1 is MNHNY and CDR2 is SVGAGI (reference sequence). The CDR3 is made up of 15 amino acids. Germline trimming cut 6 bases from V and 2 bases from J; bases unmatched to any gene: 7. The CDR3 protein is CASSPNTGGNQPQHF. CDR3 sequence (DNA): TGTGCCAGCAGCCCAAATACAGGGGGCAATCAGCCCCAGCATTTT.

This clonotype has at least ten counts. The chain recombines TRBV7-2 with TRBJ2-3; D unresolved. In germline, CDR1 is SGHTA, CDR2 FQGNSA. CDR3 length: 14 residues. The V and J ends lost 7 bases and 0 bases respectively, with 11 bases between them. Here the CDR3 reads CASTGSRSTDTQYF. Here the CDR3 DNA reads TGTGCCAGCACAGGTTCCAGGAGCACAGATACGCAGTATTTT.

This clonotype was detected many times. This chain joins TRBV20-1 and TRBJ2-4, with 7 bases fitting TRBD2. With V trimmed by 5 bases and J by 4 bases, 8 bases remained unmatched. Germline V gene data show CDR1 as DFQATT and CDR2 as SNEGSKA (reference sequence). CDR3 size: 14 residues. The CDR3 region has the DNA TGCAGTGCTCCCAAACTAGCGTTGAAAAACATTCAGTACTTC. The encoded protein is CSAPKLALKNIQYF.

The chain recombines TRBV6-2 or TRBV6-3 with TRBJ1-5; 7 bases align to TRBD1. Trimming at V came to 6 bases and at J to 0 bases, leaving 14 bases not matched to a gene. CDR3 length: 18 amino acids. Germline CDR1 is MNHEY and CDR2 is SVGEGT. CDR3 nucleotides: TGTGCCAGCAGCCTCTTCACAGGGGCTCGACATAGCAATCAGCCCCAGCATTTT. It encodes CASSLFTGARHSNQPQHF.

This clonotype was counted at least ten times. This rearrangement joins TRBV20-1 to TRBJ1-5; 7 bases line up with TRBD1. This CDR3 has 12 amino acids. Germline V gene sequence: CDR1 DFQATT, CDR2 SNEGSKA (reference sequence). J lost 6 bases, V lost 3 bases, and 2 bases had no gene match. The CDR3: CSARTGIQPQHF. Written as DNA, the CDR3 is TGCAGTGCTAGGACAGGGATTCAGCCCCAGCATTTT.